The present entry profiles one T cell receptor (beta chain) with its context. The table came from immunoSEQ multiplex PCR; TCRdb's copy has only in-frame clones and leaves some out. Of tens of thousands of clones in the sample, about 92% were seen once. This specimen comes from a study of T cell changes during pregnancy in multiple sclerosis. The CDR3 loop spans 16 amino acids. Trimming removed 6 bases from V and 5 bases from J; junction bases left unmatched: 14. The germline V gene has CDR1 SGHTA and CDR2 FQGNSA. The TCR originated in a female donor with multiple sclerosis, enrolled in a pregnancy study. Sequenced material: CD4+ T cells from peripheral blood mononuclear cells, taken in the third trimester of pregnancy. This chain connects TRBV7-2 to TRBJ2-5; 8 nucleotides align to TRBD1. CDR3 DNA sequence: TGTGCCAGCAGTCGGGCCGGCAGGGGGCGACTCGAGACCCAGTACTTC. It specifies CASSRAGRGRLETQYF.